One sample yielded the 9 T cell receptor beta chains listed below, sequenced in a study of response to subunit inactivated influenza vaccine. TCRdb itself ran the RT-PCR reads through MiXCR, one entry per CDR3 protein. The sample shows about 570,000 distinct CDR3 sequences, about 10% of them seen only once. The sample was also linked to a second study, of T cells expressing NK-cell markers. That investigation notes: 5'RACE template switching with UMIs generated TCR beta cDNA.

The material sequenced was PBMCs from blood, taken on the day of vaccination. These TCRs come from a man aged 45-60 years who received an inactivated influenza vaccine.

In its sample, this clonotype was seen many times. CDR3 region: CASSPNPDQPQHF. The CDR3 coding sequence is TGTGCCAGCAGCCCGAACCCCGATCAGCCCCAGCATTTT. The chain combines TRBV7-2 with TRBJ1-5; D unclear. With 5 bases removed from V and 5 bases from J, the gap between germline ends came to 10 bases. The CDR3 spans 13 residues. The germline V gene has CDR1 SGHTA and CDR2 FQGNSA.

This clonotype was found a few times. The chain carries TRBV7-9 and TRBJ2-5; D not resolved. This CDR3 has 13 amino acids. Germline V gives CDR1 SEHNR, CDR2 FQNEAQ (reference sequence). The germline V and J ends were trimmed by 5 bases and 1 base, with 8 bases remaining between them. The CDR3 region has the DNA TGTGCCAGCAGCGTGAACCTCCAAGAGACCCAGTACTTC. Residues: CASSVNLQETQYF.

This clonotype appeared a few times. CDR3 DNA sequence: TGCAGTGCTAGAGGTGGTAGCGGGAGTAGGGAGACCCAGTACTTC. As protein: CSARGGSGSRETQYF. V usage is TRBV20-1 and J usage is TRBJ2-5; 9 bases match TRBD2. The CDR3 totals 15 residues. Germline CDR1 DFQATT, CDR2 SNEGSKA (reference sequence). J lost 5 bases, V lost 1 base, and 8 bases had no gene match.

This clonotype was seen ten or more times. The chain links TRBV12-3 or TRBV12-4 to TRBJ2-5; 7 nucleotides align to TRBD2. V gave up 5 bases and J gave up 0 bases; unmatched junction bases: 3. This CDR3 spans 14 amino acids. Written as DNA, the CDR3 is TGTGCCAGCAGTACGGGGGGTAACCAAGAGACCCAGTACTTC. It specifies CASSTGGNQETQYF.

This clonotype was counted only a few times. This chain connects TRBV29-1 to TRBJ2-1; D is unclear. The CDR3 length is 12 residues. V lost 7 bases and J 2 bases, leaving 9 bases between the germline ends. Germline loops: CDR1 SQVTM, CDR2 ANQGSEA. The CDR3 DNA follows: TGCAGCGCCACCCCCACCTACAATGAGCAGTTCTTC. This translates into CSATPTYNEQFF.

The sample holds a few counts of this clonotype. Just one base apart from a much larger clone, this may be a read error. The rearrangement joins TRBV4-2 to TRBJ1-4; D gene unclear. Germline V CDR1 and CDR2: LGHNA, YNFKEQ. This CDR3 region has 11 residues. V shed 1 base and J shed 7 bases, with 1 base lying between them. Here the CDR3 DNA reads TGTGCCAGCAGCCAAGGTGAAAAACTGTTTTTT. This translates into CASSQGEKLFF.

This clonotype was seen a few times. This CDR3 reads CASSGRGVNGKARETQYF. CDR3 nucleotide sequence: TGCGCCAGCAGCGGGCGAGGGGTGAACGGGAAAGCGCGGGAGACCCAGTACTTC. The rearrangement links TRBV5-1 to TRBJ2-5, with D possibly called TRBD1 or TRBD2 (5 bases each). CDR1 is SGHRS, CDR2 YFSETQ, per germline. Trimming stripped 4 bases from V and 5 bases from J, with 27 bases between. CDR3 length equals 18 residues. Combining the CDR3 with reference TRBV5-1 and TRBJ2-5 gives the whole variable domain KAGVTQTPRYLIKTRGQQVTLSCSPISGHRSVSWYQQTPGQGLQFLFEYFSETQRNKGNFPGRFSGRQFSNSRSEMNVSTLELGDSALYLCASSGRGVNGKARETQYFGPGTRLLVL.

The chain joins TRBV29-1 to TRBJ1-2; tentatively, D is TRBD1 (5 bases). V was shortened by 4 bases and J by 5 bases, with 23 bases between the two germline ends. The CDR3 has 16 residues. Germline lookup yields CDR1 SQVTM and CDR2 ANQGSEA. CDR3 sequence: CSVVRVGPNSVYGYTF. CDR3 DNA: TGCAGCGTTGTAAGGGTGGGGCCCAACTCCGTTTATGGCTACACCTTC.

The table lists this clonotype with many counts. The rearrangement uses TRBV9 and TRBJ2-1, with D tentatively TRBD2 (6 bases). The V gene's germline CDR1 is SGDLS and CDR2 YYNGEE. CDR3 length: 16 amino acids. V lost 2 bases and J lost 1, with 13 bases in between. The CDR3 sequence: CASSVKVGSSYNEQFF. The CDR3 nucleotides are TGTGCCAGCAGCGTCAAAGTCGGGAGTTCCTACAATGAGCAGTTCTTC. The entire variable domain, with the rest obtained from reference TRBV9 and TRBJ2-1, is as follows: DSGVTQTPKHLITATGQRVTLRCSPRSGDLSVYWYQQSLDQGLQFLIQYYNGEERAKGNILERFSAQQFPDLHSELNLSSLELGDSALYFCASSVKVGSSYNEQFFGPGTRLTVL.